This section outlines one TCR beta chain sequence together with its context. Its antigen target is currently unknown. No clone much larger than this one lies a single base away; base qualities are absent. The data are from a study of control samples from healthy donors and cancer patients (dated by TCRdb to the early 2020s). The CDR3, from cysteine to phenylalanine, totals 18 residues. Only the CDR3 region is kept as DNA, spanning 54 bases read in frame from base 1. CDR1 and CDR2 are read off the germline V gene as MNHEY and SVGEGT. Unmatched junction bases come to 12, with V trimmed by 6 bases and J by 2 bases. Library preparation used the immunoSEQ multiplex PCR assay. The table was pulled from immuneACCESS by TCRdb, which kept in-frame rearrangements only. Such tables lose some clones; where checked, under half of the loss comes from unresolved V genes, and the rest has no known cause. For this sample the table gives under 65,000 clones, of which approximately 90% were detected only once. Of the sample, around 0.91% is held by the ten largest clones.

The clonotype originates from a man younger than 40 with colorectal cancer. The chain is assembled from TRBV6-2 or TRBV6-3 and TRBJ2-3; 12 middle bases align to TRBD1. Sequencing was done on a sample of PBMCs. This receptor carries the CDR3 CASSVTTGQGATTDTQYF. The DNA sequence reads TGTGCCAGCAGCGTCACTACGGGACAGGGGGCCACCACAGATACGCAGTATTTT.